This TCR beta chain was sequenced during a study of follicular helper T cells after annual influenza vaccination. As for time point: 2014-2015 season, pre-vaccination. The CDR3 runs to 18 residues. V trimming: 0 bases; J trimming: 5 bases; junction bases outside the gene matches: 9. In germline, CDR1 is MGHRA, CDR2 YSYEKL. In regard to this clone: Other DNA sequences in the same sample also yield this CDR3.

TCRdb's copy holds only in-frame clones and misses some; the assay was immunoSEQ multiplex PCR. Altogether approximately 30,000 clones are present, 80% to 90% being singletons, with the ten largest covering approximately 1.2%. The chain has TRBV4-1 and TRBJ2-5, with 13 bases lining up with TRBD2. The receptor's source is an adult who received the influenza vaccine. The sequencing used CXCR5+ CD38- circulating T follicular helper cells from blood, collected on the day of influenza vaccination. The subset was: circulating Tfh, non-naive CD4+CXCR5+PD-1+ (ICOS+CD38+ or ICOS-CD38-). CDR3 amino acids: CASSQDSTSGGARETQYF. The CDR3 coding sequence is TGCGCCAGCAGCCAAGATTCCACTAGCGGGGGGGCCCGGGAGACCCAGTACTTC.